The TCR beta chain under discussion was sequenced for a study of spatial heterogeneity in lung cancer. Unique molecular identifiers, one per molecule, were present on every TCR cDNA molecule. TCRdb re-derived calls from the 5' RACE reads in MiXCR, one entry per CDR3 protein. Here the sample spans over 10,000 distinct CDR3 sequences, roughly 5.2% being singletons. Many counts were recorded for this clonotype. Its antigen is as yet unknown. The study's findings and limits: Tumoral mutation counts were tracked by counts of expanded intratumoral alpha and beta TCRs.

Trimming left V 5 bases short and J 4 bases short, with 9 bases between. This CDR3 is 12 amino acids long. Looked up from germline, CDR1 is SGHTA and CDR2 is FQGNSA. Sample time point: sample taken at primary tumor resection. Donation came from some 73 patients with untreated early-stage non-small cell lung cancer. Material: lung tumor tissue, obtained at surgery. The chain carries TRBV7-2 and TRBJ2-7, with D perhaps matching TRBD1 (6 bases). This TCR was sampled from a male donor with early-stage non-small cell lung cancer. The CDR3 coding sequence is TGTGCCAGCAGCCGGACAGAATACGAGCAGTACTTC. It translates to CASSRTEYEQYF.